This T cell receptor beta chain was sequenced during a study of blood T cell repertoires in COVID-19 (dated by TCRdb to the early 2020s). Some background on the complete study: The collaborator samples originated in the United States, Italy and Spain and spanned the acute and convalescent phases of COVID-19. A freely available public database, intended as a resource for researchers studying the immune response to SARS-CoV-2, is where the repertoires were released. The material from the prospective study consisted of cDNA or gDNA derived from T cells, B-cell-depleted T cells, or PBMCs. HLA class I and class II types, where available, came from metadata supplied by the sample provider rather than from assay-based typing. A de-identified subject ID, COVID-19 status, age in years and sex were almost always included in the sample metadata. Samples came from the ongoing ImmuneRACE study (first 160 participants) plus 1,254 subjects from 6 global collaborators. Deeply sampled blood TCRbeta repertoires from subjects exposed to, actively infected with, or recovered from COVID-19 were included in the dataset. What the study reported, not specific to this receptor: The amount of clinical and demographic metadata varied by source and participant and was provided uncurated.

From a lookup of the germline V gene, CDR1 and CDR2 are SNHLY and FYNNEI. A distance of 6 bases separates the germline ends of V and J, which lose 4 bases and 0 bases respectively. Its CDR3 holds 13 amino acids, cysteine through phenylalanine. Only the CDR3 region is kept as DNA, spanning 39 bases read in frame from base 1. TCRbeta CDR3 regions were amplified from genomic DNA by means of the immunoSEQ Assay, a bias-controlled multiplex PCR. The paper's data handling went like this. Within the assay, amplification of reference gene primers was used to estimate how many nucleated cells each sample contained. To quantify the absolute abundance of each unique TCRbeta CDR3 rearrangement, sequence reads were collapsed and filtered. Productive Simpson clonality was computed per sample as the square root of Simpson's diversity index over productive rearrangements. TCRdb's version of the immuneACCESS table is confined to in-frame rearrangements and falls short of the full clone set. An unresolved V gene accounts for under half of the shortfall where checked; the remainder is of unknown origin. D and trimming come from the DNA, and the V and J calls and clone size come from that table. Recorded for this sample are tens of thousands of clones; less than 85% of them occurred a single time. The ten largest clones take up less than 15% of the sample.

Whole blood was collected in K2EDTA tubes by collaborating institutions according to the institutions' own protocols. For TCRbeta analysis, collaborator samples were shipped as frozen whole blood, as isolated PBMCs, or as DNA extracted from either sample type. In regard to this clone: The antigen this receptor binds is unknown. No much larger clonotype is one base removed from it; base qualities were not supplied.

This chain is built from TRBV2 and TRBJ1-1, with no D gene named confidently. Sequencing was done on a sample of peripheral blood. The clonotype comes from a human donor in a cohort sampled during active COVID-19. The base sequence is TGTGCCAGCAGTGGGGCTTTGAACACTGAAGCTTTCTTT. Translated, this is CASSGALNTEAFF.